The sequence of this T cell receptor (beta chain) was determined in a study of response to subunit inactivated influenza vaccine. As for this clonotype: Antigen: not known.

The CDR3 totals 14 residues. V lost 6 bases, J lost 0 bases, and 12 bases lay in between. TCRdb fed the RT-PCR reads into MiXCR, producing one record per CDR3 protein. In the table there are about 580,000 distinct CDR3 sequences, 13% to 15% of which are singletons. General study results and limits: Each seasonal influenza vaccination, the authors suggested, recruits few new T cells.

The chain carries TRBV23-1 and TRBJ2-7; the D is unclear. TRBV23-1 is placed among ORFs of uncertain function. The sample in question was PBMCs from blood, obtained approximately 13 days after vaccination. The sequence derives from a man aged 50 or older who received an inactivated influenza vaccine. CDR3 loop: CASSRSPGSYEQYF. The CDR3 DNA follows: TGCGCCAGCAGCCGGAGTCCAGGCTCCTACGAGCAGTACTTC.